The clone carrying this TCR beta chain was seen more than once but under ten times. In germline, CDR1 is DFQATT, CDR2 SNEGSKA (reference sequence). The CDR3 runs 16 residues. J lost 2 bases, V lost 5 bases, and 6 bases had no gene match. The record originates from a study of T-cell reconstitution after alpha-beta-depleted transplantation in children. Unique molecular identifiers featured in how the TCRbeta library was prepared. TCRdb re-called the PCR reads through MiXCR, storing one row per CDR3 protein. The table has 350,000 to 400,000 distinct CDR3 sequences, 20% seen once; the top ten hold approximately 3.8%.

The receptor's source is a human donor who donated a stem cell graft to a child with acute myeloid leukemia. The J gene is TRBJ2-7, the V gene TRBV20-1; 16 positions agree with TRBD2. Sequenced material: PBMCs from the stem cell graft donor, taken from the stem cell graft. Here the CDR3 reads CSAGGTSGRATYEQYF. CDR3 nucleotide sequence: TGCAGTGCTGGTGGGACTAGCGGGAGGGCCACCTACGAGCAGTACTTC.